This T cell receptor (beta chain) was sequenced during a study of blood T cell repertoires in COVID-19. This CDR3 comprises 16 residues. The germline gives CDR1 SGHTA, CDR2 FQGTGA. V was clipped by 1 base and J by 3 bases; unmatched bases: 8. Clones were sequenced by immunoSEQ multiplex PCR, and TCRdb holds only the in-frame ones, with some missing. The sample yields 60,000 or so clones, almost 80% seen once. This TCR was recovered from a man in his sixties with acute or convalescent COVID-19. Specimen: peripheral blood. V is TRBV7-3 and J is TRBJ1-1; 7 bases are a match to TRBD1. The CDR3 protein is CASSLSGAGGYTEAFF. The DNA of the CDR3 is TGTGCCAGCAGCTTAAGTGGGGCAGGGGGTTACACTGAAGCTTTCTTT.